A selection of T cell receptor beta chains follows, all from one sample in a study of graft-versus-host responses after intestinal transplantation. Their antigen targets remain unknown. Method: immunoSEQ multiplex PCR; TCRdb's copy keeps in-frame clones and lacks some. The sample has 45,000 to 60,000 clones; around 90% are singletons. This specimen was unstimulated CD4+ T cells sorted from spleen or lymph node cells, taken before transplant. The receptors stem from a human donor who was the organ donor for an intestinal transplant. CDR3s include the opening cysteine and the closing phenylalanine or tryptophan. A D gene is named only where the DNA matches it firmly. Clone size is shown for a subset of rows, as once, few, many or a class of expanded clone.

V: TRBV6-1
J: TRBJ2-3
D: TRBD2
size: once
CDR3: CASGTSGTDTQYF
DNA: TGTGCCAGCGGGACTAGCGGCACAGATACGCAGTATTTT

V: TRBV4-3
J: TRBJ2-7
D: TRBD2
size: -
CDR3: CASSQDVAGNYEQYF
DNA: TGCGCCAGCAGCCAAGACGTAGCGGGTAATTACGAGCAGTACTTC

V: TRBV5-1
J: TRBJ1-1
D: -
size: -
CDR3: CASSFLGANTEAFF
DNA: TGCGCCAGCAGCTTCCTAGGAGCGAACACTGAAGCTTTCTTT

V: TRBV18
J: TRBJ1-2
D: -
size: -
CDR3: CASSPSGGYGYTF
DNA: TGTGCCAGCTCACCATCTGGTGGGTATGGCTACACCTTC

V: TRBV6-1
J: TRBJ2-7
D: -
size: -
CDR3: CASGPTGLHEQYF
DNA: TGTGCCAGCGGGCCAACGGGACTTCACGAGCAGTACTTC

V: TRBV5-6
J: TRBJ2-2
D: -
size: -
CDR3: CASSLSRTNTGELFF
DNA: TGTGCCAGCAGCTTGTCCAGGACGAACACCGGGGAGCTGTTTTTT

V: TRBV5-4
J: TRBJ1-2
D: -
size: -
CDR3: CASSFFFLGGADYGYTF
DNA: TGTGCCAGCAGCTTTTTCTTCCTCGGGGGAGCGGACTATGGCTACACCTTC

V: TRBV11-3
J: TRBJ2-1
D: TRBD2
size: -
CDR3: CASSLGRAGGNEQFF
DNA: TGTGCCAGCAGCTTAGGGCGAGCGGGAGGGAATGAGCAGTTCTTC

V: TRBV7-9
J: TRBJ2-7
D: TRBD1
size: -
CDR3: CASSLRPSLLTGVDEQYF
DNA: TGTGCCAGCAGCTTACGCCCCTCGTTGCTTACAGGGGTCGACGAGCAGTACTTC

V: TRBV18
J: TRBJ2-7
D: -
size: -
CDR3: CASSPERAAYEQYF
DNA: TGTGCCAGCTCACCGGAGAGGGCAGCCTACGAGCAGTACTTC

V: TRBV7-2
J: TRBJ2-5
D: -
size: -
CDR3: CASSSGETQYF
DNA: TGTGCCAGCAGCTCGGGAGAGACCCAGTACTTC

V: TRBV30
J: TRBJ1-4
D: -
size: once
CDR3: CAWSVRDSFFEKLFF
DNA: TGTGCCTGGAGTGTACGAGACAGTTTTTTTGAAAAACTGTTTTTT

V: TRBV5-4
J: TRBJ2-5
D: TRBD2
size: -
CDR3: CASSLRSGGLETQYF
DNA: TGTGCCAGCAGCTTGCGGTCGGGGGGGCTGGAGACCCAGTACTTC

V: TRBV28
J: TRBJ1-2
D: TRBD1
size: once
CDR3: CASSQADRDGGYTF
DNA: TGTGCCAGCAGTCAAGCGGACAGGGACGGTGGCTACACCTTC

V: TRBV28
J: TRBJ2-1
D: TRBD2
size: -
CDR3: CASSPPKGTSPREQFF
DNA: TGTGCCAGCAGTCCCCCCAAGGGGACTAGCCCTCGGGAGCAGTTCTTC

V: TRBV7-3
J: TRBJ2-7
D: TRBD2
size: -
CDR3: CASSLGGSGRLSGEQYF
DNA: TGTGCCAGCAGCTTAGGGGGTAGCGGGAGACTATCCGGCGAGCAGTACTTC

V: TRBV18
J: TRBJ2-7
D: -
size: -
CDR3: CASSPPGKSYEQYF
DNA: TGTGCCAGCTCACCACCGGGGAAGTCGTACGAGCAGTACTTC

V: TRBV5-6
J: TRBJ2-7
D: TRBD1
size: -
CDR3: CASSLGEGTGSNEQYF
DNA: TGTGCCAGCAGCTTGGGGGAGGGGACAGGGTCCAACGAGCAGTACTTC

V: TRBV25-1
J: TRBJ2-7
D: -
size: -
CDR3: CASSGPSYEQYF
DNA: TGTGCCAGCAGTGGGCCCTCCTACGAGCAGTACTTC

V: TRBV20-1
J: TRBJ1-4
D: -
size: few
CDR3: CSAAGLFF
DNA: TGCAGTGCGGCCGGGCTGTTTTTT

V: TRBV6-6
J: TRBJ1-4
D: -
size: -
CDR3: CASSYGIYNEKLFF
DNA: TGTGCCAGCAGTTACGGGATATATAATGAAAAACTGTTTTTT

V: TRBV30
J: TRBJ2-7
D: -
size: -
CDR3: CAWTPTGRRSYEQYF
DNA: TGTGCCTGGACCCCCACCGGGAGAAGATCCTACGAGCAGTACTTC

V: TRBV7-9
J: TRBJ2-1
D: -
size: -
CDR3: CASSPYGGTHNEQFF
DNA: TGTGCCAGCAGCCCCTATGGCGGGACCCACAATGAGCAGTTCTTC

V: TRBV12-2
J: TRBJ2-1
D: -
size: -
CDR3: CASRLPDRRDNEQFF
DNA: TGTGCAAGTCGCTTACCGGACAGGCGGGACAATGAGCAGTTCTTC

V: TRBV11-3
J: TRBJ2-2
D: -
size: -
CDR3: CASSLNTGELFF
DNA: TGTGCCAGCAGCCTGAACACCGGGGAGCTGTTTTTT

V: TRBV12-2
J: TRBJ2-7
D: -
size: -
CDR3: CASRLPWPGREGPFSYEQYF
DNA: TGTGCAAGTCGCTTACCTTGGCCGGGACGGGAGGGTCCTTTCTCCTACGAGCAGTACTTC

V: TRBV4-2
J: TRBJ2-5
D: -
size: -
CDR3: CASSQGFRRETQYF
DNA: TGTGCCAGCAGCCAAGGTTTCCGACGAGAGACCCAGTACTTC

V: TRBV10-3
J: TRBJ2-3
D: TRBD2
size: -
CDR3: CAISYRGTSGSTDTQYF
DNA: TGTGCCATCAGTTACCGGGGGACTAGCGGTAGCACAGATACGCAGTATTTT

V: TRBV5-1
J: TRBJ2-5
D: TRBD2
size: -
CDR3: CASSLGTSPGETQYF
DNA: TGCGCCAGCAGCCTAGGGACTAGCCCAGGGGAGACCCAGTACTTC

V: TRBV19
J: TRBJ1-1
D: -
size: -
CDR3: CASTLGVGTEAFF
DNA: TGTGCCAGTACCCTCGGGGTGGGCACTGAAGCTTTCTTT

V: TRBV9
J: TRBJ2-3
D: -
size: -
CDR3: CASSVVGQPTDTQYF
DNA: TGTGCCAGCAGCGTAGTGGGACAACCCACAGATACGCAGTATTTT

V: TRBV6-6
J: TRBJ1-2
D: TRBD1
size: -
CDR3: CASSYSTDRGYGYTF
DNA: TGTGCCAGCAGTTACTCAACGGACAGGGGCTATGGCTACACCTTC

V: TRBV6-5
J: TRBJ2-7
D: TRBD1
size: few
CDR3: CAIWGQGHNEQYF
DNA: TGTGCCATCTGGGGACAGGGCCACAACGAGCAGTACTTC

V: TRBV5-1
J: TRBJ2-5
D: TRBD2
size: -
CDR3: CASSLGLAELGGETQYF
DNA: TGCGCCAGCAGCTTGGGACTAGCGGAGCTGGGGGGAGAGACCCAGTACTTC

V: TRBV4-1
J: TRBJ2-1
D: -
size: -
CDR3: CASSHHKSSYNEQFF
DNA: TGCGCCAGCAGCCACCATAAAAGCTCCTACAATGAGCAGTTCTTC

V: TRBV18
J: TRBJ2-3
D: -
size: -
CDR3: CASSTRDDTQYF
DNA: TGTGCCAGCTCTACCAGGGATGATACGCAGTATTTT

V: TRBV19
J: TRBJ2-1
D: TRBD1
size: -
CDR3: CASSSGWDRYNEQFF
DNA: TGTGCCAGTAGTAGCGGTTGGGACAGGTACAATGAGCAGTTCTTC

V: TRBV28
J: TRBJ2-5
D: -
size: -
CDR3: CASSLEVTQYF
DNA: TGTGCCAGCAGTTTAGAGGTGACCCAGTACTTC

V: TRBV11-2
J: TRBJ1-2
D: -
size: -
CDR3: CASSLGGWGYTF
DNA: TGTGCCAGCAGCTTAGGAGGGTGGGGCTACACCTTC

V: TRBV19
J: TRBJ1-5
D: -
size: -
CDR3: CASTPRSNQPQHF
DNA: TGTGCCAGTACCCCTAGGAGCAATCAGCCCCAGCATTTT

V: TRBV5-6
J: TRBJ2-2
D: -
size: -
CDR3: CASSRIFEGLRTGELFF
DNA: TGTGCCAGCAGCCGGATTTTCGAGGGATTGAGGACCGGGGAGCTGTTTTTT

V: TRBV5-6
J: TRBJ1-1
D: -
size: -
CDR3: CASSLGPGREAFF
DNA: TGTGCCAGCAGCTTGGGACCCGGCCGTGAAGCTTTCTTT

V: TRBV29-1
J: TRBJ2-7
D: TRBD1
size: -
CDR3: CSVLRQGGSYEQYF
DNA: TGCAGCGTTCTTAGACAGGGGGGCTCCTACGAGCAGTACTTC

V: TRBV19
J: TRBJ2-7
D: -
size: -
CDR3: CASSIVASGSYEQYF
DNA: TGTGCCAGTAGTATAGTTGCGAGCGGCTCCTACGAGCAGTACTTC

V: TRBV27
J: TRBJ2-4
D: TRBD2
size: -
CDR3: CASSPGRFTGLALNIQYF
DNA: TGTGCCAGCAGCCCGGGACGTTTTACGGGACTAGCTTTAAACATTCAGTACTTC

V: TRBV18
J: TRBJ1-6
D: -
size: -
CDR3: CASSPGMVDSPLHF
DNA: TGTGCCAGCTCACCGGGGATGGTGGATTCACCCCTCCACTTT

V: TRBV5-1
J: TRBJ2-5
D: -
size: few
CDR3: CASSLALGGETQYF
DNA: TGCGCCAGCAGCTTGGCCCTGGGCGGGGAGACCCAGTACTTC

V: TRBV25-1
J: TRBJ1-5
D: -
size: once
CDR3: CASSHTSPLNQPQHF
DNA: TGTGCCAGCAGTCACACCTCACCCCTCAATCAGCCCCAGCATTTT

V: TRBV7-3
J: TRBJ2-7
D: -
size: few
CDR3: CASRRGSQGVVGNHEQYF
DNA: TGTGCCAGCAGGAGGGGGTCTCAAGGGGTCGTAGGTAACCACGAGCAGTACTTC

V: TRBV28
J: TRBJ2-1
D: TRBD2
size: -
CDR3: CASSLAGGYNEQFF
DNA: TGTGCCAGCAGTTTAGCGGGAGGGTACAATGAGCAGTTCTTC

V: TRBV10-3
J: TRBJ2-1
D: -
size: -
CDR3: CAISEVGWSPSSYNEQFF
DNA: TGTGCCATCAGTGAGGTGGGCTGGTCCCCAAGCTCCTACAATGAGCAGTTCTTC

V: TRBV9
J: TRBJ1-2
D: -
size: -
CDR3: CASSPREDYGYTF
DNA: TGTGCCAGCAGCCCCCGGGAAGACTATGGCTACACCTTC

V: TRBV4-2
J: TRBJ1-1
D: -
size: -
CDR3: CASSLVGGALGFHTEAFF
DNA: TGTGCCAGCAGCCTTGTAGGGGGGGCGCTCGGATTTCACACTGAAGCTTTCTTT

V: TRBV7-2
J: TRBJ2-2
D: -
size: -
CDR3: CASSLGLNTGELFF
DNA: TGTGCCAGCAGCTTAGGGCTTAACACCGGGGAGCTGTTTTTT